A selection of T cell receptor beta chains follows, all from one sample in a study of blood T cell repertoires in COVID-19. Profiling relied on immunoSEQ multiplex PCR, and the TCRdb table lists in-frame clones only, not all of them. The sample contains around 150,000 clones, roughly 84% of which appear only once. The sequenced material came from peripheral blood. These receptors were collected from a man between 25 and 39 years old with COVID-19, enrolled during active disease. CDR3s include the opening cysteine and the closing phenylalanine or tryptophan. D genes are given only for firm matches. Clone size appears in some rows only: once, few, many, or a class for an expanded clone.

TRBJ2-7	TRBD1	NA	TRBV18	TGTGCCAGCTCATATTCGGGACAGTCCTACGAGCAGTACTTC	CASSYSGQSYEQYF
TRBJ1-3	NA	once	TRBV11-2	TGTGCCAGCAGCGACAGAAGATCCTCTGGAAACACCATATATTTT	CASSDRRSSGNTIYF
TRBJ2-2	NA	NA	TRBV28	TGTGCCAGCCGGGCGAACACCGGGGAGCTGTTTTTT	CASRANTGELFF
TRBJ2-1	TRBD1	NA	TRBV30	TGTGCCTGGAGCGGACAGGGGTTTCTGTATGAGCAGTTCTTC	CAWSGQGFLYEQFF
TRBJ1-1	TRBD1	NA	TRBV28	TGTGCCAGCAGTCTAACCGGGACAGGAAGTCGAGCTTTCTTT	CASSLTGTGSRAFF
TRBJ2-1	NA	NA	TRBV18	TGTGCCAGCTCCCACAGGGGGGGTCAATCCTACAATGAGCAGTTCTTC	CASSHRGGQSYNEQFF
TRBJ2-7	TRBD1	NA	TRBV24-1	TGTGCCACCAGTGATTCTAAGACAGGGCCCTACGAGCAGTACTTC	CATSDSKTGPYEQYF
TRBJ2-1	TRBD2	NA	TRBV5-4	TGTGCCAGCAGCTTGGACTTGGCGGGAGGCAATGAGCAGTTCTTC	CASSLDLAGGNEQFF
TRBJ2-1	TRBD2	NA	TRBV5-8	TGTGCCAGCAGCTTGGGCGGGAGGCCCTACAATGAGCAGTTCTTC	CASSLGGRPYNEQFF
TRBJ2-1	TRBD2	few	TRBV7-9	TGTGCCAGCAGCTTAGATTTCAGCGGGAGTTGGAATGAGCAGTTCTTC	CASSLDFSGSWNEQFF
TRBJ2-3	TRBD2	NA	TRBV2	TGTGCCAGTTCTGCCTCGGTACTAGCGGGACCAGATACGCAGTATTTT	CASSASVLAGPDTQYF
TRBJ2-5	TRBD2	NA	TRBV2	TGTGCCAGCAGTTCCGGGACTAGCGGGAGAATGGAGACCCAGTACTTC	CASSSGTSGRMETQYF
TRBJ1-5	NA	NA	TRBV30	TGTGCCTGGTCAAAAGGGGGCAATCAGCCCCAGCATTTT	CAWSKGGNQPQHF
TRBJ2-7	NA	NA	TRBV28	TGTGCCAGCAGTCCCCCCCGGCAGGCAGTGGAGCAGTACTTC	CASSPPRQAVEQYF
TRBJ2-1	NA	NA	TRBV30	TGTGCCTGGATCAAACGGGGGAACCAGCTCCATGAGCAGTTCTTC	CAWIKRGNQLHEQFF
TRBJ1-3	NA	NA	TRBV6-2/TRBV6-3	TGTGCCAGCAGTTATCCGGACACCATATATTTT	CASSYPDTIYF